This T cell receptor (beta chain) was recorded in a study of CD8 T cells in Susac syndrome. Across the study: Patients with Susac syndrome were therapy-naive, on corticosteroids, or on intravenous immunoglobulin alone at blood draw. Broader study findings: The CD4+ T cell repertoire of patients with Susac syndrome showed no detectable clonal expansion.

In its sample, this clonotype was seen a few times. What it binds is unknown. Sequencing of TCR beta, carried out with a high-throughput approach, was applied to CD8+ and CD4+ T cells from the blood. The RNA input was roughly 0.45 to 1 ug, and it was reverse transcribed with random hexamers. The method of amplification for TCR beta CDR3 was immunoSEQ multiplex PCR, covering 54 Vbeta and 13 Jbeta. TCRdb re-analysed the immunoSEQ multiplex PCR reads in MiXCR, keeping a single row per CDR3 protein. The table shows 150,000 or so distinct CDR3 sequences, with about 95% occurring only once. The sample was CD4+ T cells from PBMCs. The source is a human donor with Susac syndrome.

CDR3 nucleotides: TGTGCCTGGAGCCCCGGGACAAGAGGACGGGAACTGTTTTTT. It is translated as CAWSPGTRGRELFF. The chain has TRBV30 and TRBJ1-4; TRBD1 is a possible D gene (6 bases). The CDR3 runs to 14 residues. CDR1 is GTSNPN, CDR2 SVGIG, per germline (reference sequence). Trimming removed 3 bases at V and 12 bases at J, with 20 bases between.